This T cell receptor (beta chain) is from a study of T-cell reconstitution after alpha-beta-depleted transplantation in children. From germline, CDR1 is PRHDT and CDR2 FYEKMQ (reference sequence). This CDR3 comprises 15 residues. Trimming left V 3 bases short and J 1 base short, with 11 bases between. Unique molecular identifiers were used to barcode this TCRbeta library. Using its own MiXCR run on the PCR reads, TCRdb lists one record per CDR3 protein. The sample lists nearly 550,000 distinct CDR3 sequences, about 16% occurring once. This clonotype came up a few times. The TCR originated in a human donor who donated a stem cell graft to a child with acute lymphoblastic leukemia. The input for sequencing was PBMCs from the stem cell graft donor, taken from the stem cell graft. The chain joins TRBV13 to TRBJ2-3, with D perhaps assigned TRBD1 or TRBD2 (5 bases each). The CDR3 loop reads CASSLGTERTDTQYF. The CDR3 DNA reads TGTGCCAGCAGCTTGGGGACGGAGCGCACAGATACGCAGTATTTT. Supplemented by reference TRBV13 and TRBJ2-3, the full variable domain reads AAGVIQSPRHLIKEKRETATLKCYPIPRHDTVYWYQQGPGQDPQFLISFYEKMQSDKGSIPDRFSAQQFSDYHSELNMSSLELGDSALYFCASSLGTERTDTQYFGPGTRLTVL.